Presented here are 9 T cell receptor beta chains from one specimen sequenced in a study of cytomegalovirus exposure and HLA in healthy donors. Amplification used 60 Vbeta primers and 13 Jbeta primers. Only in-frame clones appear in the TCRdb table, and some are missing; sequencing was by immunoSEQ multiplex PCR. This repertoire shows 150,000 to 200,000 clones, roughly four fifths found once; its top ten account for 3%. Sequenced: PBMCs. These receptors were collected from a woman in her forties or fifties in good health and CMV-seropositive.

The V and J genes are TRBV30 and TRBJ2-2; possibly TRBD2 for D (5 bases). V lost 1 base and J 7 bases, leaving 13 bases between the germline ends. The CDR3 is 14 amino acids. Germline CDR1 and CDR2: GTSNPN and SVGIG (reference sequence). The CDR3 region is CAWSALSGNGELFF. Here the CDR3 DNA reads TGTGCCTGGAGTGCCTTATCGGGGAACGGGGAGCTGTTTTTT.

The genes are TRBV29-1 and TRBJ2-3, with D possibly matching TRBD2 (5 bases). V shed 7 bases and J shed 5 bases, with 7 bases lying between them. In germline, CDR1 is SQVTM, CDR2 ANQGSEA. The CDR3 length is 10 residues. CDR3 sequence (DNA): TGCAGCGGGGGAGTAGATACGCAGTATTTT. This translates into CSGGVDTQYF.

This sequence joins TRBV15 and TRBJ1-4; 8 bases match TRBD1. CDR3 length: 16 amino acids. J gave up 7 bases and V 0 bases, and 7 bases lay outside the gene matches. Germline-derived CDR1 and CDR2 are LNHNV and YYDKDF (reference sequence). CDR3 loop: CATSRDRQGAGEKLFF. The CDR3 coding sequence is TGTGCCACCAGCAGAGATCGCCAGGGGGCAGGTGAAAAACTGTTTTTT.

This clone has a handful of counts. The chain links TRBV5-4 to TRBJ1-1; 8 positions agree with TRBD1. With 5 bases clipped from V and 7 bases from J, the junction kept 4 bases outside the gene matches. From germline, CDR1 is SGHNT and CDR2 YYREEE (reference sequence). CDR3 size: 12 residues. This chain's CDR3 is CASSSGQGEAFF. For the CDR3, the DNA is TGTGCCAGCAGTTCCGGACAGGGTGAAGCTTTCTTT.

This clone was detected only a few times. V gene TRBV5-1 combines with J gene TRBJ2-2; D may be TRBD1 (6 bases). The CDR3 runs to 15 residues. V lost 2 bases, J lost 4 bases, and 12 bases lay in between. Germline CDR1 SGHRS, CDR2 YFSETQ. The DNA of the CDR3 is TGCGCCAGCAGCTTTGACAGGTCTACCACCGGGGAGCTGTTTTTT. Residues: CASSFDRSTTGELFF.

The chain employs TRBV2 and TRBJ2-1; TRBD1 aligns across 9 bases. The trim removed 11 bases at V and 7 bases at J, leaving 12 bases unmatched. CDR3 length: 14 residues. Germline CDR1 reads SNHLY; CDR2 reads FYNNEI. This CDR3 reads CAWRPGQGRNEQFF. CDR3 DNA sequence: TGTGCCTGGAGACCGGGACAGGGTAGGAATGAGCAGTTCTTC. Based on the CDR3 plus reference TRBV2 and TRBJ2-1, the full variable domain is EPEVTQTPSHQVTQMGQEVILRCVPISNHLYFYWYRQILGQKVEFLVSFYNNEISEKSEIFDDQFSVERPDGSNFTLKIRSTKLEDSAMYFCAWRPGQGRNEQFFGPGTRLTVL.

The gene calls are TRBV5-1 and TRBJ2-7; TRBD1 matches at 7 bases. With V trimmed by 4 bases and J by 0 bases, 10 bases remained unmatched. The CDR3 totals 16 residues. Germline loops: CDR1 SGHRS, CDR2 YFSETQ. The CDR3 region is CASSGSGTVTSYEQYF. The CDR3 nucleotides read TGCGCCAGCAGCGGTTCCGGGACAGTGACCTCCTACGAGCAGTACTTC.

This clone occurred a few times. This chain connects TRBV11-1 to TRBJ1-2; tentative D call: TRBD1 (6 bases). CDR1 SGHAT and CDR2 FQDESV come from the germline V gene (reference sequence). CDR3 length equals 15 residues. V gave up 5 bases and J gave up 0 bases, with 13 bases separating them. The CDR3 loop reads CASSHRDTANYGYTF. The CDR3 nucleotides read TGTGCCAGCAGCCACCGGGACACTGCTAACTATGGCTACACCTTC.

This clone has a handful of counts. CDR3 in amino acids: CASSRPGQNTEAFF. The CDR3 nucleotides are TGTGCCAGCAGCCGACCGGGACAGAACACTGAAGCTTTCTTT. The chain couples TRBV5-4 to TRBJ1-1; weak D call: TRBD1 (6 bases). Trimming cost V 4 bases and J 1 base, with 11 bases left between them. The CDR3 contains 14 residues. Germline CDR1 SGHNT, CDR2 YYREEE (reference sequence).